The present TCR beta chain was sequenced within a study of blood T cell repertoires in COVID-19. The wider study: COVID-19 samples from acute and convalescent phases originated in the United States, Italy and Spain. PBMCs, B-cell-depleted T cells, or T cells provided the cDNA or gDNA that made up the material.

Assay used: immunoSEQ multiplex PCR; TCRdb lists only in-frame clones, some missing. The table records 200,000 to 250,000 clones, around 80% of them present only once. Germline CDR1 reads MNHEY; CDR2 reads SMNVEV (reference sequence). Trimming left V 8 bases short and J 0 bases short, with 5 bases between. This CDR3 comprises 13 residues. This TCR was recovered from a man between 60 and 70 years old who had recovered from COVID-19. What was sequenced was PBMCs or T cells enriched from blood (not recorded which). The chain has TRBV27 and TRBJ2-6, with D uncertain. The CDR3 is CASSFSGANVLTF. The CDR3 coding sequence is TGTGCCAGCTCCTTCTCTGGGGCCAACGTCCTGACTTTC.